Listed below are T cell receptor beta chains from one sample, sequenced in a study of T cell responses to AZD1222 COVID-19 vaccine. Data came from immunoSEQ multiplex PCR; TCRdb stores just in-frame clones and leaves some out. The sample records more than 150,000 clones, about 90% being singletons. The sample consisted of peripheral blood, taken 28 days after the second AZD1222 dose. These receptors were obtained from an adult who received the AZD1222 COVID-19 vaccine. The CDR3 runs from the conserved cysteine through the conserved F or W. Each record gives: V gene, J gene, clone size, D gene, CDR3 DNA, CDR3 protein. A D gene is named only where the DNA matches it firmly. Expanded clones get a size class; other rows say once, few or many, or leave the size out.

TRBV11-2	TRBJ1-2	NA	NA	TGTGCCAGCAGCTTAGGTGAGGGCATTAAGGATGGCTACACCTTC	CASSLGEGIKDGYTF
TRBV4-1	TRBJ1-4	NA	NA	TGCGCCAGCAGCCAAGACGGAGTAACGGAAAAACTGTTTTTT	CASSQDGVTEKLFF
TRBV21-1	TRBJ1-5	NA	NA	TGTGCCAGCAGCAAAGCCAAGACAGGACCGGGGGGGAGCAATCAGCCCCAGCATTTT	CASSKAKTGPGGSNQPQHF
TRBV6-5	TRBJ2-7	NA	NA	TGTGCCAGCGACCCCGGGGTCGGCGAGCAGTACTTC	CASDPGVGEQYF
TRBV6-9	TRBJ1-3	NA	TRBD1	TGTGCCAGCACCTACAGGGGAGTTGGAAACACCATATATTTT	CASTYRGVGNTIYF
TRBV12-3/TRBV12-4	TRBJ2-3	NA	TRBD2	TGTGCCAGCGTCCAGCGGGGGGCAGATACGCAGTATTTT	CASVQRGADTQYF
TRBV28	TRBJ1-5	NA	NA	TGTGCCAGCAGTCAGAATCAGCCCCAGCATTTT	CASSQNQPQHF
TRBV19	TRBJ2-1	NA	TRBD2	TGTGCCAGTAGTGCAGCGGGGGGAAACAATGAGCAGTTCTTC	CASSAAGGNNEQFF
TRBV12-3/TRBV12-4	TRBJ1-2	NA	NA	TGTGCCAGCAGCTTTAGGGAGAACTATGGCTACACCTTC	CASSFRENYGYTF
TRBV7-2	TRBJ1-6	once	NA	TGTGCCAGCAGACCCAATCCGGGACCCGGTCCCCTCCACTTT	CASRPNPGPGPLHF
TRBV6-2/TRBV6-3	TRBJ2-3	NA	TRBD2	TGTGCCAGCACCCCCGGGACTAGCGGCACAGATACGCAGTATTTT	CASTPGTSGTDTQYF
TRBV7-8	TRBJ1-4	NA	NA	TGTGCCAGCAGCTTAAAAAGTGCAACTAATGAAAAACTGTTTTTT	CASSLKSATNEKLFF
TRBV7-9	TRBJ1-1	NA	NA	TGTGCCAGCAGCTTAGGAGGTGGGGGGTACACTGACGCTTTCTTT	CASSLGGGGYTDAFF
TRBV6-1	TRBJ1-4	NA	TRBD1	TGTGCCAGCAGTGACACAGGGGGCGGTGTCTTTGAAAAACTGTTTTTT	CASSDTGGGVFEKLFF
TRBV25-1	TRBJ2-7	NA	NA	TGTGCCAGCAGTGCGCAGGGTCCCGAGCAGTACTTC	CASSAQGPEQYF
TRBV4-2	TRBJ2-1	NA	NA	TGTGCCAGCAGCCAAGACGGGACTCACAATGAGCAGTTCTTC	CASSQDGTHNEQFF
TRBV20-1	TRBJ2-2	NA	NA	TGCAGTGCTTATGTGACCGGGGAGCTGTTTTTT	CSAYVTGELFF
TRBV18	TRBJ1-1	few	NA	TGTGCCAGCTCGCCTGACCTGAACACTGAAGCTTTCTTT	CASSPDLNTEAFF
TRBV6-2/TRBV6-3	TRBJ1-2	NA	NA	TGTGCCAGCAGTTATCAGGGTGAAGACTATGGCTACACCTTC	CASSYQGEDYGYTF
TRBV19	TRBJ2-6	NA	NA	TGTGCCAGTAGTATACTAGCGAGTTCTGGGGCCAACGTCCTGACTTTC	CASSILASSGANVLTF
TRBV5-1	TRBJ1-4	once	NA	TGCGCCAGCAGCTGGGAGTCGGCGGGGGCAACTAATGAAAAACTGTTTTTT	CASSWESAGATNEKLFF
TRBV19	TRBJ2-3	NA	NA	TGTGCCAGCACTCGGGGAGAACCCGGGTATACGCAGTATTTT	CASTRGEPGYTQYF
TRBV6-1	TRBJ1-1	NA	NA	TGTGCCAGCAGTGAACACGTGAACACTGAAGCTTTCTTT	CASSEHVNTEAFF
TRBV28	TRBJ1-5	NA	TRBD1	TGTGCCAGCAGTTTAGGGGACAGGGGCAATCAGCCCCAGCATTTT	CASSLGDRGNQPQHF
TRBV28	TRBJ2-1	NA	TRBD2	TGTGCCAGCAGTCCTCCGACTAGCGATGAGCAGTTCTTC	CASSPPTSDEQFF
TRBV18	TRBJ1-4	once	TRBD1	TGTGCCAGCTCATCATCAACGGGACAGGGTCGTCGAAAACTGTTTTTT	CASSSSTGQGRRKLFF
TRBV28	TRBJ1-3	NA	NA	TGTGCCAGCAGCCCCTGGAGAGGGCAGAGCTCTGGAAACACCATATATTTT	CASSPWRGQSSGNTIYF
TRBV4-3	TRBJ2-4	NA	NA	TGCGCCAGCAGCCAAGACCGCGGGTACCAAAACATTCAGTACTTC	CASSQDRGYQNIQYF
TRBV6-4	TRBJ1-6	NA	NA	TGTGCCAGCGGGAATTCACCCCTCCACTTT	CASGNSPLHF
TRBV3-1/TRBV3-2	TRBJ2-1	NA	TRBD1	TGTGCCAGCAGCCAAAACGAGGGGGCTTCGGTTGAGCAGTTCTTC	CASSQNEGASVEQFF
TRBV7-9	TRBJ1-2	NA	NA	TGTGCCAGCAGCTACGGGCTGGACTATGGCTACACCTTC	CASSYGLDYGYTF
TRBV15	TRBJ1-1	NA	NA	TGTGCCACCAGCAGAGGATGGGGCCCGAACACTGAAGCTTTCTTT	CATSRGWGPNTEAFF
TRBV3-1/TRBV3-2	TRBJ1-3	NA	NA	TGTGCCAGCAGCCAAGGAGAGGGTCGAAACACCATATATTTT	CASSQGEGRNTIYF
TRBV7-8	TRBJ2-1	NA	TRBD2	TGTGCCAGCAGCAATGTAGGTCTAGCGGAGGATGAGCAGTTCTTC	CASSNVGLAEDEQFF
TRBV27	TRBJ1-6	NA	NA	TGTGCCAGCAGTTTAGAGCTGGGTAATTCACCCCTCCACTTT	CASSLELGNSPLHF
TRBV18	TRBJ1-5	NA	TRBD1	TGTGCCAGCTCACCACCGGGACAGGGTCAGCCCCAGCATTTT	CASSPPGQGQPQHF
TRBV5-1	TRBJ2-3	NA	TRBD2	TGCGCCAGCAGCTCGGGACTAGCGGGGGCCCTCACAGATACGCAGTATTTT	CASSSGLAGALTDTQYF
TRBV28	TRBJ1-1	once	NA	TGTGCCAGCAGTCCCCAGACAGCCCCCACTGAAGCTTTCTTT	CASSPQTAPTEAFF
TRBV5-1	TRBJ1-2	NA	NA	TGCGCCAGCAGCTTGGCCCCGGACCGAGGGGATGGCTACACCTTC	CASSLAPDRGDGYTF